This T cell receptor beta chain appears in the sequencing data of a study of cytomegalovirus exposure and HLA in healthy donors. Vbeta (60) and Jbeta (13) primers were used in the PCR. Per the authors' pipeline: Some 9.9 million shared chains were among around 80 million unique TCR beta chains counted in a later analysis. TCRdb's copy holds only in-frame clones and misses some; the assay was immunoSEQ multiplex PCR. That table is the source of V, J and clone size, and D and trimming were worked out from the DNA. The sample lists some 98,000 clones, about three quarters occurring once. Study conclusions and caveats: Most TCR beta V segments were productive about 87% or about 30% of the time in an earlier analysis.

Remarks on this clone: The target antigen is unknown.

Sample: PBMCs. The clonotype comes from a man in his forties or fifties in good health and CMV-seronegative.

The CDR3 loop reads CASRVGVTEAFF. CDR3 nucleotide sequence: TGTGCCAGCAGGGTGGGAGTCACTGAAGCTTTCTTT. This chain links TRBV6-1 with TRBJ1-1; D unclear. Germline V gives CDR1 MNHNS, CDR2 SASEGT. The CDR3 is 12 amino acids. Trimming pared 6 bases from V and 4 bases from J, leaving 9 bases between.